This T cell receptor beta chain was retrieved from a study of cytotoxic CD8 clonotypes in ibrutinib-treated CLL. Study findings and constraints: The clonality went up when patients responded to ibrutinib and dropped back toward baseline at progression.

To note about this clone: What it binds is unknown.

Germline-derived CDR1 and CDR2 are WNHNN and SYGVQD (reference sequence). The V and J ends lost 6 bases and 0 bases respectively, with 8 bases between them. The CDR3 runs 14 residues. Some clones are missing from TCRdb's copy, which holds only in-frame ones; the method was immunoSEQ multiplex PCR. The sample has approximately 11,000 clones, roughly four fifths seen once; the top ten hold 20% to 25%. Sequenced here: PBMCs, sampled at disease progression, from a patient treated with ibrutinib. V is TRBV10-1 and J is TRBJ2-2; D is unresolved. The sequence was collected from a human donor with chronic lymphocytic leukemia. The CDR3 spells CASRRTANTGELFF. CDR3 DNA sequence: TGCGCCAGCAGGAGGACCGCGAACACCGGGGAGCTGTTTTTT.